The present entry profiles one T cell receptor (beta chain) with its context. Its antigen remains unknown. The authors ran a second PCR of about 6 to 11 cycles using a sample-barcoded 5' primer and a J-beta primer mix. Each CDR3 protein gets one entry after TCRdb re-called the 5' RACE reads with MiXCR. The data contain 800,000 or so distinct CDR3 sequences, 20% to 25% of them seen just once; the ten biggest clones take up under 4.5%. The data were taken from a study of blood T cells in healthy people across ages. Points from the study as a whole: Higher diversity, along with more naive CD4+ cells, distinguished long-lived donors from aged donors.

The CDR3 runs to 18 residues. Germline V gene sequence: CDR1 SEHNR, CDR2 FQNEAQ (reference sequence). These data also formed part of another study, on T cells of mothers and their children. This second report adds: Primer M1S, used in the second PCR, introduced sample barcodes and 2-4 random nucleotides. Related mother-child pairs showed slightly higher but non-significant overlap than unrelated pairs.

This receptor was obtained from a boy aged 5-17 years in good health. This chain links TRBV7-9 with TRBJ2-1; the match to TRBD2 covers 7 bases. Near its end, the DNA agrees better with TRBJ2-7, so the J call may be wrong. Sequencing was carried out using blood. CDR3: CASSLAQFGPGGSYEQYF. CDR3 nucleotide sequence: TGTGCCAGCAGCTTAGCGCAATTCGGCCCGGGGGGCTCCTACGAGCAGTACTTC.